The TCR beta chain described here comes from a study of identical twins. Study outcomes and limitations: In cord blood, abundant beta clonotypes had fewer insertions; memory showed no trend.

Germline values: CDR1 LGHDT, CDR2 YNNKEL (reference sequence). CDR3 length equals 15 residues. V lost 5 bases and J 3 bases, leaving 15 bases between the germline ends. Each cDNA held unique molecular identifiers, and template switching gave it a universal primer site. Using its own MiXCR run on the 5' RACE reads, TCRdb lists one record per CDR3 protein. This sample yields hundreds of thousands of distinct CDR3 sequences, of which roughly an eighth are seen a single time; around 1.5% belongs to the top ten. Of note for this clonotype: Its antigen is unidentified.

These records were also assigned to another study, of yellow fever vaccine responses in identical twins.

Sequencing was carried out using PBMCs. The sequence derives from a woman under 30 in good health. The chain uses TRBV3-1 and TRBJ2-3; either TRBD1 or TRBD2 may fit D (5 bases each). The CDR3 nucleotides read TGTGCCAGCAGCTTCGGGGCTAGGAAAACAGATACGCAGTATTTT. This gives the protein CASSFGARKTDTQYF.